This record looks at one T cell receptor beta chain sequence and its context. It has no known antigen specificity. No qualities accompany the bases; no much larger clone lies one base away. The ViraFEST assay stimulated PBMC with viral peptide pools and then used TCR sequencing to identify antigen-specific CD4+ T cell clonotypes by expansion. After 10 days of culture, CD4+ T cells were isolated with the EasySep CD4+ T cell isolation kit. Each participant got two doses of an mRNA SARS-CoV-2 vaccine, either BNT162b2 or mRNA-1273. Healthy vaccine recipients had no prior SARS-CoV-2 infection, confirmed by negative nucleocapsid antibodies before and after vaccination. Some 2 million PBMC per well were cultured with about 9.6 ug/ml peptides in IMDM containing about 5% human AB serum, about 9.6 IU/ml IL-2 and gentamicin. On days 3 and 7, half of the culture medium was replaced with fresh IL-2-containing medium. Unless noted otherwise, every peptide stimulation condition was cultured in triplicate wells. Using Ficoll-Paque Plus gradient centrifugation, PBMC were separated from whole blood and then either used fresh or cryopreserved at -140C. Overlapping peptide pools spanned the spike proteins of SARS-CoV-2 and the common cold coronaviruses HCoV-NL63, HCoV-OC43 and HCoV-229E. Genomic DNA was extracted from cultured CD4+ T cells with the QIAamp micro DNA kit.

Library generation was performed with the immunoSEQ multiplex PCR assay. DNA from the cultured, isolated CD4+ T cells was subjected to TCR beta CDR3 sequencing. The paper's processing steps were these. Non-productive TCR sequences were discarded, and reads were trimmed to the CDR3 region, with only CDR3s of 7 or more amino acids retained. Antigen-specific clonotypes were identified with the MANAFEST web app by comparing expansion in peptide wells against reference cultures. To be called positive, a clone needed expansion at FDR<0.05 compared with the reference and with all other wells, an odds ratio greater than 5, and a frequency greater than 0.1% in two replicate wells. Clonotypes significantly expanded in SARS-CoV-2 spike wells and in at least one common cold coronavirus spike condition were defined as cross-reactive. CDR3 similarity was assessed by Levenshtein distance using the stringdist R package, and unrooted trees were constructed with ape in R 3.6.1. TCRdb obtained this table from immuneACCESS and retained in-frame rearrangements with V and J assigned. These tables miss some clones; where compared with another copy, unresolved V genes account for less than half of the shortfall, and the remainder is unexplained. The V and J calls and the clone size are those of that table, but D and trimming were determined from the DNA. This sample has tens of thousands of clones in its table, and around 80% of those were observed once. Less than 2.5% of the sample is held by the ten biggest clonotypes.

Inclusive of the bounding cysteine and phenylalanine, the CDR3 is 12 residues long. The DNA shown is the 36-base CDR3, in frame from base 1. For CDR1 and CDR2, the germline V gene lists SNHLY and FYNNEI. Here V drops 9 bases and J drops 3 bases, and the junction holds 4 bases not matched to any gene. The sample comes from a study of vaccination effects on CD4 cells after COVID-19 (dated by TCRdb to the early 2020s). Regarding the research as a whole: Across the study, the median time from the second dose to post-vaccine sampling was 72 days (range 14 to 241). The Oncomine TCR Beta short-read assay on an Illumina iSeq 100 was used to sequence cultures from other donors in the study. A total of nine to ten COVID-19 convalescent patients and a few SARS-CoV-2-naive healthy vaccine recipients were included in the full study. SARS-CoV-2 spike-specific CD4+ TCR repertoires were compared before and after mRNA vaccination in COVID-19 convalescent patients and in infection-naive vaccine recipients.

What the research found in general, with its limitations: Marked clonal contraction was observed in both infection-induced and vaccine-induced clones at late post-vaccination timepoints, consistent with waning T cell responses. The study was limited by a small number of convalescent patients and lacked early post-infection timepoints. Among healthy vaccine recipients, nearly all vaccine-induced clones were SARS-CoV-2 mono-reactive, and only 1 of 255 was cross-reactive with common cold coronaviruses.

The sequence came from a human donor who received a COVID-19 vaccine. The chain is assembled from TRBV2 and TRBJ1-2; 7 bases in the middle match TRBD1. Material: CD4+ T cells from PBMCs cultured with HCoV-OC43 spike peptides, obtained after COVID-19 vaccination. Explained via the paper, the cell subset or site label denotes: HCoV-OC43 spike overlapping peptide pool stimulation. The CDR3 protein: CARETGDYGYTF. The DNA sequence reads TGTGCCAGGGAAACAGGGGACTATGGCTACACCTTC.